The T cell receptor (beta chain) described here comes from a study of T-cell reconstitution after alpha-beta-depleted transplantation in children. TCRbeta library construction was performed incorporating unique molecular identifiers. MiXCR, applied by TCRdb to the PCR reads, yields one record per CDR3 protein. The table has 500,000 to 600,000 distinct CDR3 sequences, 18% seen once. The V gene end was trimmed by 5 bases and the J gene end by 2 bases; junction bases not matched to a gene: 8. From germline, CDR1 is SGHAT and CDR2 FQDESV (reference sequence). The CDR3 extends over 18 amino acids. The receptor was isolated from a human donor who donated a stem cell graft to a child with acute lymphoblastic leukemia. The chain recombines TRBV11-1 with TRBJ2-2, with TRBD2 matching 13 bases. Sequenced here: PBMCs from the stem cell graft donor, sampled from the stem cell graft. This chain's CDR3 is CASSARLAGGPNTGELFF. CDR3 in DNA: TGTGCCAGCAGCGCTCGACTAGCGGGAGGTCCTAACACCGGGGAGCTGTTTTTT.